A few counts support the clone carrying this T cell receptor (beta chain). Antigen unknown. RNA extraction and reverse transcription yielded cDNA as sequencing template. Method: immunoSEQ multiplex PCR; TCRdb's copy keeps in-frame clones and lacks some. The repertoire holds approximately 150,000 clones, 62% seen once, with about 40% in the top ten. The CDR3 is 16 amino acids. Per the germline V gene, CDR1 is MGHRA and CDR2 is YSYEKL. V trimming: 2 bases; J trimming: 3 bases; junction bases outside the gene matches: 9. This specimen comes from a study of CD8+ T cells in alopecia areata. Study conclusions and caveats: Greater clonality was observed in lesional scalp samples, especially alopecia totalis/universalis, versus normal scalp. In patients, TCRs were shared less clearly than in mice, and HLA may possibly be involved.

The sequencing input was CD8+ T cells sorted from blood. The receptor's source is a human donor in good health. This chain joins TRBV4-1 and TRBJ2-5; 7 bases line up with TRBD1. CDR3 in DNA: TGCGCCAGCAGCCAACAAGAGGGGACAGTTAAAGAGACCCAGTACTTC. Translation gives CASSQQEGTVKETQYF.